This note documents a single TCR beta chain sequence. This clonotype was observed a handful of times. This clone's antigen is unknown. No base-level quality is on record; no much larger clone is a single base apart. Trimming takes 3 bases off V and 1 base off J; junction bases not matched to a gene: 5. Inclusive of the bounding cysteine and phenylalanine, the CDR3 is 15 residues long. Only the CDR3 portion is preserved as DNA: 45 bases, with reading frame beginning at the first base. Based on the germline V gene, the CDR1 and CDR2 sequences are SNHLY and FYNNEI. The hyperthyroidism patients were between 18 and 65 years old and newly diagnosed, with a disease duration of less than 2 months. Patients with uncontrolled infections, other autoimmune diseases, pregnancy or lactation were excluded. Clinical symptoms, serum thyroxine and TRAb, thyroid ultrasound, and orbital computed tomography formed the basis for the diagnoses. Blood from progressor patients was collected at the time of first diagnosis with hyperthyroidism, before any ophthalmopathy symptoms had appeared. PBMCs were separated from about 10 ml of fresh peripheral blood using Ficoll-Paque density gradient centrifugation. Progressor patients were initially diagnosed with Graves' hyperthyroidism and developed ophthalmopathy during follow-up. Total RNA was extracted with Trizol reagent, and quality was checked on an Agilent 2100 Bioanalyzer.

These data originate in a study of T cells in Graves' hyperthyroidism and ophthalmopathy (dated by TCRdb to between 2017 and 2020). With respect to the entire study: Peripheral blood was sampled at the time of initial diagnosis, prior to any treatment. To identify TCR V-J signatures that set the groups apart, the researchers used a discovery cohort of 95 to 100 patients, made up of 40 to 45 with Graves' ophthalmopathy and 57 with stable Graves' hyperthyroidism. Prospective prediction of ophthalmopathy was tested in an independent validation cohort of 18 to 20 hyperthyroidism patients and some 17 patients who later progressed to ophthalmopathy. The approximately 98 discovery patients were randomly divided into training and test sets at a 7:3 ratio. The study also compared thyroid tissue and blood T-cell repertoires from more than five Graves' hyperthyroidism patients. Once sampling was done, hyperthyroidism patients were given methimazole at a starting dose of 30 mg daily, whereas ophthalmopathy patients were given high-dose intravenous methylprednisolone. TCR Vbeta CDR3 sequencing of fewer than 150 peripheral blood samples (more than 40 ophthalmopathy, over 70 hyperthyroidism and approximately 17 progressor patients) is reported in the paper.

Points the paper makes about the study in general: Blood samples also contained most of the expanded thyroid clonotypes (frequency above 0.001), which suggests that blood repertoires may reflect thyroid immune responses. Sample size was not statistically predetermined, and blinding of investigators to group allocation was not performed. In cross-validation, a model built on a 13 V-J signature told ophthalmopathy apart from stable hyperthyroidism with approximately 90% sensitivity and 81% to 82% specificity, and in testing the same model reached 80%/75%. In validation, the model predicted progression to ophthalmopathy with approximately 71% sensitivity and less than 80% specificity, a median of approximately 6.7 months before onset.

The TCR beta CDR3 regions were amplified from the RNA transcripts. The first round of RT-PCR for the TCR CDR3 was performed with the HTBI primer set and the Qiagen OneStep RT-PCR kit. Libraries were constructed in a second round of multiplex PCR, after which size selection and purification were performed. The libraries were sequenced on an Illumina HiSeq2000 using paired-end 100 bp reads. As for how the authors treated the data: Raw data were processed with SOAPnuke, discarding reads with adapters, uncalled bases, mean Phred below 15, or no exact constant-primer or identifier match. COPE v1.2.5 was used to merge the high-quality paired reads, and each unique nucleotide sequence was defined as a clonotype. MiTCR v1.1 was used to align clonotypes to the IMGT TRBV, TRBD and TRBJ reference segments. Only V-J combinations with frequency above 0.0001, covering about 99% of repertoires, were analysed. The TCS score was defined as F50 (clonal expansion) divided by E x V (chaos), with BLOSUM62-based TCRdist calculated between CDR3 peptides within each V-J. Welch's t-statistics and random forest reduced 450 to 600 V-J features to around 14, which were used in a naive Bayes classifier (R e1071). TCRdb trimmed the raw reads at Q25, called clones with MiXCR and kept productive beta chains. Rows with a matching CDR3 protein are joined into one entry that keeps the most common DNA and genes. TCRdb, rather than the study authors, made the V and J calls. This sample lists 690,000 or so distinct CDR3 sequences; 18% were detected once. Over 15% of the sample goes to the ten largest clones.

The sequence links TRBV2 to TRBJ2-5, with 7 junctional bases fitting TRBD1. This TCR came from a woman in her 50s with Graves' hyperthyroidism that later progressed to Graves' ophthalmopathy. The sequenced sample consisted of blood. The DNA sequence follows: TGTGCCAGCAGTGATGGGACAGCTCCCCAAGAGACCCAGTACTTC. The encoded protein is CASSDGTAPQETQYF.